This TCR beta chain is drawn from a study of cytomegalovirus exposure and HLA in healthy donors. A multiplex PCR was run with 60 Vbeta primers and 13 Jbeta primers. Generated by immunoSEQ multiplex PCR, the TCRdb table keeps only in-frame clones and is missing some. The sample consists of some 140,000 clones, approximately 70% of them appearing once. In this sample, this clone turned up a few times. A much larger clone differs by one base, so this may be a read error. CDR1 SGDLS and CDR2 YYNGEE come from the germline V gene. The CDR3 is made up of 15 amino acids. V lost 4 bases and J lost 1, with 14 bases in between.

The sample was PBMCs. The origin of this receptor is a woman aged 40-49 years in good health and CMV-seronegative. This chain links TRBV9 with TRBJ1-2; D unresolved. The CDR3 sequence: CASSPAIRGNYGYTF. CDR3 DNA sequence: TGTGCCAGCAGCCCGGCCATACGGGGTAACTATGGCTACACCTTC. Based on the CDR3 plus reference TRBV9 and TRBJ1-2, the full variable domain is DSGVTQTPKHLITATGQRVTLRCSPRSGDLSVYWYQQSLDQGLQFLIQYYNGEERAKGNILERFSAQQFPDLHSELNLSSLELGDSALYFCASSPAIRGNYGYTFGSGTRLTVV.